This T cell receptor beta chain was observed in a study of blood T cells in healthy people across ages. The ends were cut back, 5 bases at V and 4 bases at J, with 11 bases in the middle. The length of the CDR3 is 13 residues. The germline gives CDR1 MNHEY, CDR2 SMNVEV (reference sequence). It was with a sample-barcoded 5' primer and a J-beta primer mix that a second PCR of about 7 to 12 cycles was run. A single record per CDR3 protein comes from TCRdb applying MiXCR to the 5' RACE reads. The sample consists of approximately 1.5 million distinct CDR3 sequences, 35% to 45% of them appearing once. This clonotype has only one observation.

The origin of this receptor is a woman aged 18-29 years in good health. This chain uses TRBV27 with TRBJ1-1, with D unresolved. Sequencing was carried out using blood. CDR3 in amino acids: CASSPHEFTEAFF. The CDR3 DNA reads TGTGCCAGCAGTCCCCATGAATTCACTGAAGCTTTCTTT.